This T cell receptor (beta chain) was recorded in a study of shared clonotypes between healthy human individuals. The germline V and J ends were trimmed by 5 bases and 2 bases, with 16 bases remaining between them. The CDR3 covers 15 residues. Germline V gene data show CDR1 as MNHEY and CDR2 as SVGAGI. The assay was immunoSEQ multiplex PCR, and TCRdb's table has in-frame clones only and misses some. Of approximately 640,000 clones listed, 90% are singletons. This chain joins TRBV6-5 and TRBJ2-7; a weak D match, TRBD1 (7 bases). The specimen sequenced was memory CD8+ T cells from PBMCs. Indicated subset: CD45RO+ cells pooled with CCR7-negative TemRA cells. This receptor was taken from a man aged 18 to 29 in good health. Some clones in this sample may be carry-over from other donors' samples. CDR3 bases: TGTGCCAGCAGTAACGGGGGAGACAGGGCCTACGAGCAGTACTTC. Its protein is CASSNGGDRAYEQYF.